Each of the 3 T cell receptor beta chains below was sequenced from the same sample in a study of blood T cell repertoires in COVID-19. The table came from immunoSEQ multiplex PCR; TCRdb's copy has only in-frame clones and leaves some out. The sample has about 140,000 clones, around 82% seen once. The sequenced sample consisted of peripheral blood. These receptor sequences come from a human donor in a cohort sampled during active COVID-19.

The chain links TRBV23-1 to TRBJ1-5; 9 bases map to TRBD1. TRBV23-1 counts as an open reading frame of uncertain function. The J segment lost 3 bases and the V segment lost 6 bases, leaving 9 bases of the junction unmatched. The CDR3 length is 16 residues. As DNA, the CDR3 is TGCGCCAGCAGGAAAGGGCGGACAGGGGTCAATCAGCCCCAGCATTTT. Residues: CASRKGRTGVNQPQHF.

This rearrangement joins TRBV28 to TRBJ1-2; 7 bases align to TRBD1. The germline CDR1 and CDR2 sequences are MDHEN and SYDVKM. The CDR3 has 13 amino acids. The J segment lost 4 bases and the V segment lost 5 bases, leaving 4 bases of the junction unmatched. CDR3 region: CASSPTGIYGYTF. The CDR3 DNA follows: TGTGCCAGCAGTCCGACAGGGATCTATGGCTACACCTTC.

The rearrangement joins TRBV27 to TRBJ2-7; 11 positions agree with TRBD1. This CDR3 is built from 14 residues. With 6 bases clipped from V and 3 bases from J, the junction kept 4 bases outside the gene matches. Germline assignment: CDR1 MNHEY and CDR2 SMNVEV (reference sequence). CDR3 amino acids: CASSRTGGFYEQYF. CDR3 sequence (DNA): TGTGCCAGCAGCCGGACAGGGGGCTTCTACGAGCAGTACTTC.